These 8 T cell receptor beta chains originate from one sample sequenced in a study of cytomegalovirus exposure and HLA in healthy donors. 13 Jbeta primers and 60 Vbeta primers were used for the PCR. Sequenced by immunoSEQ multiplex PCR; TCRdb stores in-frame clones only, minus some. In the table there are under 200,000 clones, over 75% of which are singletons. The sequenced material came from PBMCs. The receptors derive from a man in his sixties in good health and CMV-seronegative.

J is TRBJ1-4 and V is TRBV4-3; the D is unclear. Per the germline V gene, CDR1 is LGHNA and CDR2 is YSLEER. V was pared by 0 bases and J by 8 bases, with 16 bases between. This CDR3 spans 16 amino acids. CDR3 in amino acids: CASSQDGTDKSEKLFF. CDR3 in DNA: TGCGCCAGCAGCCAAGATGGTACAGATAAAAGCGAAAAACTGTTTTTT.

The chain employs TRBV9 and TRBJ1-2; tentative D call: TRBD1 (6 bases). Germline CDR1 SGDLS, CDR2 YYNGEE. V dropped 0 bases and J dropped 7 bases, with 7 bases sitting between them. The CDR3 is 12 residues long. The CDR3 spells CASSVVGAGYTF. For the CDR3, the DNA is TGTGCCAGCAGCGTAGTGGGGGCTGGCTACACCTTC.

This clone appeared a few times. The rearrangement joins TRBV19 to TRBJ2-1; weak D call: TRBD1 (7 bases). The ends were cut back, 7 bases at V and 6 bases at J, with 19 bases in the middle. The V gene's germline CDR1 is LNHDA and CDR2 SQIVND (reference sequence). The CDR3 is made up of 15 amino acids. This CDR3 reads CASISGAGGSNEQFF. The CDR3 region has the DNA TGTGCCAGTATTAGTGGGGCAGGGGGGTCCAATGAGCAGTTCTTC.

This clone was seen only a few times. V gene TRBV19 combines with J gene TRBJ1-3; the D is unclear. CDR3 length equals 15 residues. Trimming shortened V by 7 bases and J by 0 bases, and 13 bases separated the two germline ends. In germline, CDR1 is LNHDA, CDR2 SQIVND (reference sequence). The CDR3 coding sequence is TGTGCCAGTACCCCTACGACAAGCTCTGGAAACACCATATATTTT. This sequence encodes CASTPTTSSGNTIYF.

The CDR3 nucleotides read TGCGCCAGCAGGGCTGACAGGGAGCGGGACTATGGCTACACCTTC. Its protein is CASRADRERDYGYTF. The V call is TRBV5-1, the J call TRBJ1-2, with TRBD1 identical over 7 bases. The V segment lost 5 bases and the J segment 3 bases; nucleotides outside the gene matches: 10. CDR1 and CDR2 (germline): SGHRS, YFSETQ. The CDR3 has 15 residues. The full variable domain, its missing parts supplied by reference TRBV5-1 and TRBJ1-2, is KAGVTQTPRYLIKTRGQQVTLSCSPISGHRSVSWYQQTPGQGLQFLFEYFSETQRNKGNFPGRFSGRQFSNSRSEMNVSTLELGDSALYLCASRADRERDYGYTFGSGTRLTVV.

The CDR3 protein is CASSPFFTGQMNTEAFF. DNA of the CDR3: TGTGCCAGTAGTCCATTCTTCACCGGACAGATGAACACTGAAGCTTTCTTT. The V call is TRBV19, the J call TRBJ1-1; D is perhaps TRBD1 (6 bases). The germline CDR1 and CDR2 sequences are LNHDA and SQIVND (reference sequence). The CDR3 spans 17 residues. Trimming removed 5 bases at V and 0 bases at J, with 19 bases between.

The chain recombines TRBV30 with TRBJ2-3; 8 nucleotides line up with TRBD1. The CDR3 totals 16 residues. The junction had 11 bases not matched to a gene; V was cut back by 3 bases and J by 3 bases. Germline V lookup: CDR1 GTSNPN, CDR2 SVGIG (reference sequence). The CDR3 loop reads CAWRYQGASRTDTQYF. The CDR3 DNA sequence: TGTGCCTGGAGGTATCAGGGGGCGAGTAGGACAGATACGCAGTATTTT.

The V call is TRBV28, the J call TRBJ1-1, with 7 bases matching TRBD1. In germline, CDR1 is MDHEN, CDR2 SYDVKM. The CDR3 is 15 amino acids. V shed 3 bases and J 0 bases; nucleotides not matched to a gene: 4. DNA for the CDR3: TGTGCCAGCAGTTTGGGGGACAGAATGAACACTGAAGCTTTCTTT. Its translation is CASSLGDRMNTEAFF.